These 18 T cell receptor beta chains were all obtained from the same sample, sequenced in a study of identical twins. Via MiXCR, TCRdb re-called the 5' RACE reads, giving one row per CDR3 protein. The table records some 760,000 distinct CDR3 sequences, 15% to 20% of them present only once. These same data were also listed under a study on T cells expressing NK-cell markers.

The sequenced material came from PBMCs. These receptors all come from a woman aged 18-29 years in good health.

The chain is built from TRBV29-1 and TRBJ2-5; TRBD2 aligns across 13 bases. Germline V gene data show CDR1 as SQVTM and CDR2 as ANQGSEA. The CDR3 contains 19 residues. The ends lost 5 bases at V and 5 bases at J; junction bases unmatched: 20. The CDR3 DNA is TGCAGCGTTTACCGCTCGAAACTAGCGGGAGGGTACTTGGGGGAGACCCAGTACTTC. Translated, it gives CSVYRSKLAGGYLGETQYF.

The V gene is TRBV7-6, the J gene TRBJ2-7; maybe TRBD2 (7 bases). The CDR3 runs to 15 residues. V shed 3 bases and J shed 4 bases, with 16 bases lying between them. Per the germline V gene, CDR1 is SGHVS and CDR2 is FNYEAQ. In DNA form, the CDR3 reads TGTGCCAGCAGCTTGGGAGGGGGAACAGGGTACGAGCAGTACTTC. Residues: CASSLGGGTGYEQYF.

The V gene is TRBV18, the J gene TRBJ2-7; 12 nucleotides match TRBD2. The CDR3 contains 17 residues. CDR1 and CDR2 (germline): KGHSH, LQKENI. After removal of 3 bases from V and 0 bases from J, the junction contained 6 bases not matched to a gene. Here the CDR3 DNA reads TGTGCCAGCTCACCGGGGACTAGCGGGCAAGTCTCCTACGAGCAGTACTTC. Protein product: CASSPGTSGQVSYEQYF.

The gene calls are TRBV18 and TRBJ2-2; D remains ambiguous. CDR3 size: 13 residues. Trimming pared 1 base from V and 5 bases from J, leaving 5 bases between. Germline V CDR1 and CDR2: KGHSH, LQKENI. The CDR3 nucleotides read TGTGCCAGCTCACCACTGCAGACCGGGGAGCTGTTTTTT. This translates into CASSPLQTGELFF. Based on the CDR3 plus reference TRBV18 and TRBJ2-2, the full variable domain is NAGVMQNPRHLVRRRGQEARLRCSPMKGHSHVYWYRQLPEEGLKFMVYLQKENIIDESGMPKERFSAEFPKEGPSILRIQQVVRGDSAAYFCASSPLQTGELFFGEGSRLTVL.

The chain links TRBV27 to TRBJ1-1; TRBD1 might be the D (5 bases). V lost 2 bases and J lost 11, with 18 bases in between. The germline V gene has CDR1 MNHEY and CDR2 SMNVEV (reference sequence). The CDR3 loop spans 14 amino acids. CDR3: CASSLLDSWTVAFF. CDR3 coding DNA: TGTGCCAGCAGTTTACTTGACAGTTGGACCGTGGCTTTCTTT.

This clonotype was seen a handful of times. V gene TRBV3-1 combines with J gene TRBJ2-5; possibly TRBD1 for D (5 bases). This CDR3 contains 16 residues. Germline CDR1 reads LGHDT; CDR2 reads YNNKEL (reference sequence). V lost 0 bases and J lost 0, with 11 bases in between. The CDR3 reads CASSQEWARDQETQYF. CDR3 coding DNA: TGTGCCAGCAGCCAAGAATGGGCCAGGGACCAAGAGACCCAGTACTTC.

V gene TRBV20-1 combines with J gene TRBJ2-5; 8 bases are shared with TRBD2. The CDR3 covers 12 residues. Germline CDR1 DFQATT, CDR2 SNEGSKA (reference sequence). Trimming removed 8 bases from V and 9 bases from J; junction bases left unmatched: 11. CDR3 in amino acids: CSMGLEALSQYF. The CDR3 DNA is TGCAGTATGGGACTAGAAGCCCTGTCCCAGTACTTC.

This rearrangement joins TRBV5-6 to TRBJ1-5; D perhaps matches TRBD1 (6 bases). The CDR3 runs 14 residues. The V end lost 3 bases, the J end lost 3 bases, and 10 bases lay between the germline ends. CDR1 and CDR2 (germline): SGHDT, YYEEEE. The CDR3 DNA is TGTGCCAGCAGCTATCCAGGGGACAATCAGCCCCAGCATTTT. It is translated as CASSYPGDNQPQHF. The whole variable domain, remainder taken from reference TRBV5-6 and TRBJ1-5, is DAGVTQSPTHLIKTRGQQVTLRCSPKSGHDTVSWYQQALGQGPQFIFQYYEEEERQRGNFPDRFSGHQFPNYSSELNVNALLLGDSALYLCASSYPGDNQPQHFGDGTRLSIL.

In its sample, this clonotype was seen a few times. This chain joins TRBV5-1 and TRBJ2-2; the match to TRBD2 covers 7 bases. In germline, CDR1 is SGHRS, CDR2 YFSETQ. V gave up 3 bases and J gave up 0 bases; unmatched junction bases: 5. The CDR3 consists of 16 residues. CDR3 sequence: CASSWTGLTNTGELFF. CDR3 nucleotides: TGCGCCAGCAGCTGGACGGGACTAACGAACACCGGGGAGCTGTTTTTT. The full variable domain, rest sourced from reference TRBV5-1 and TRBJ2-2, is KAGVTQTPRYLIKTRGQQVTLSCSPISGHRSVSWYQQTPGQGLQFLFEYFSETQRNKGNFPGRFSGRQFSNSRSEMNVSTLELGDSALYLCASSWTGLTNTGELFFGEGSRLTVL.

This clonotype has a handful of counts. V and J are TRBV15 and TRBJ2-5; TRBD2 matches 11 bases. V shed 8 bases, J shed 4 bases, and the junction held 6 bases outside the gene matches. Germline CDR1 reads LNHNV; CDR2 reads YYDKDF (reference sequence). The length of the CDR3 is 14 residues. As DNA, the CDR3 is TGTGCCACCGGGTTAGCGGGAGGGGCAGAGACCCAGTACTTC. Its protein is CATGLAGGAETQYF.

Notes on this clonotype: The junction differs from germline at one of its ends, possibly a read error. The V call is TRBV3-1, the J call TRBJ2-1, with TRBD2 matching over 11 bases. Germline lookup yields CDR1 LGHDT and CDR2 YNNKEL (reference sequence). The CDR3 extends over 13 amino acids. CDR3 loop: CASSQDLAGGILF. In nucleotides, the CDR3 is TGTGCCAGCAGCCAAGATCTAGCGGGGGGAATTCTTTTC.

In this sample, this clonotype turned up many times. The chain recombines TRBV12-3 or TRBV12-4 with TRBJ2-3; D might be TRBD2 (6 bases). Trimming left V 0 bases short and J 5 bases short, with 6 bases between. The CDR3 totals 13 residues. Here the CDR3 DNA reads TGTGCCAGCAGTTTAGCGCGGGGAGATACGCAGTATTTT. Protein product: CASSLARGDTQYF.

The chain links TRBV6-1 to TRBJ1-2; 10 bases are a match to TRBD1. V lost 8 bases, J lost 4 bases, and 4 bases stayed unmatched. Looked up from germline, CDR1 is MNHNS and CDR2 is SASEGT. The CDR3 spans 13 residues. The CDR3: CASARQGAYGYTF. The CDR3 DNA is TGTGCCAGCGCACGACAGGGGGCCTATGGCTACACCTTC.

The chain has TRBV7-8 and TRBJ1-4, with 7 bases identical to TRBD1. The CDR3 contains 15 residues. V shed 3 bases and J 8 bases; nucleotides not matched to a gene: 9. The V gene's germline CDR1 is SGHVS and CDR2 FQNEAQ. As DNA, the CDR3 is TGTGCCAGCAGCTTCTACAGGGGACTAGAGGAAAAACTGTTTTTT. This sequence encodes CASSFYRGLEEKLFF.

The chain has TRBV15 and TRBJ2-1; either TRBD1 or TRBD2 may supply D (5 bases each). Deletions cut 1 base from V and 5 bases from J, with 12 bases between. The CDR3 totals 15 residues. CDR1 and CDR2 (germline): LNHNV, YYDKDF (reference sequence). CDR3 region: CATSRVGTVNNEQFF. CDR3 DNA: TGTGCCACCAGCAGAGTAGGGACGGTGAACAATGAGCAGTTCTTC.

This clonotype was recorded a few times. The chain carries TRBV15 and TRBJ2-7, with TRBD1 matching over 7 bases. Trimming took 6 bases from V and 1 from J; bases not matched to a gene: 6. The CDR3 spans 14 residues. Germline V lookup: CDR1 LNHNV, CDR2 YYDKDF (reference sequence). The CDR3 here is CATRPGTASYEQYF. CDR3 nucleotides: TGTGCCACCAGACCCGGGACAGCATCCTACGAGCAGTACTTC.

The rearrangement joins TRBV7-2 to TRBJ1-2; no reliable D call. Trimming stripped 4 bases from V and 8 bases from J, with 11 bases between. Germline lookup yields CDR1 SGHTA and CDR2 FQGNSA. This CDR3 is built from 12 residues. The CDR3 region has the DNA TGTGCCAGCAGCTCGAGTTTTTTGGGCTACACCTTC. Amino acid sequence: CASSSSFLGYTF.

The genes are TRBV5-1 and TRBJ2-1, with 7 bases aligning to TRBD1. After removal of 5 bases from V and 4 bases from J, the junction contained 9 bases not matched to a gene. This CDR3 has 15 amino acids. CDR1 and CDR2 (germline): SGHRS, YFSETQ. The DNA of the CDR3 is TGCGCCAGCAGTACCGGGACAGAGCCGTACAATGAGCAGTTCTTC. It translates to CASSTGTEPYNEQFF. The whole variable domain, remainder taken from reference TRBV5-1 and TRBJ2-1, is KAGVTQTPRYLIKTRGQQVTLSCSPISGHRSVSWYQQTPGQGLQFLFEYFSETQRNKGNFPGRFSGRQFSNSRSEMNVSTLELGDSALYLCASSTGTEPYNEQFFGPGTRLTVL.